The clone carrying this T cell receptor (beta chain) was counted a few times. Its antigen is as yet unknown. Other nucleotide sequences in the sample specify the same CDR3. These data are taken from a study of cytomegalovirus exposure and HLA in healthy donors. Study-wide points: Trimming of TCR beta V- and J-genes showed a link, identified in a later analysis, to a missense DCLRE1C variant.

The PCR employed 60 Vbeta primers together with 13 Jbeta primers. The repertoire was sequenced with immunoSEQ multiplex PCR; TCRdb's copy has only in-frame clones and lacks some. The data hold roughly 160,000 clones, with about 85% observed a single time. V was shortened by 2 bases and J by 4 bases, with 6 bases between the two germline ends. The CDR3 consists of 13 residues. Looked up from germline, CDR1 is MDHEN and CDR2 is SYDVKM. This clonotype originated in a boy between 2 and 10 years old in good health and CMV-seronegative. Sequenced material: PBMCs. The chain carries TRBV28 and TRBJ1-5; possible D gene TRBD1, 6 bases. The CDR3 bases are TGTGCCAGCAGTTTACAGGGGAATCAGCCCCAGCATTTT. Residues: CASSLQGNQPQHF.